This T cell receptor (beta chain) was sequenced during a study of glioma-infiltrating T cells after dendritic cell vaccination. About the research overall: At biweekly intervals, patients got three intradermal dendritic cell vaccine injections.

Fresh-frozen tumor tissue and more than two years of survival data were available for all. PBMC were collected before vaccination, two weeks after the third vaccination, and at progression. This clone was picked up one time. The CDR3 contains 17 residues. The V gene's germline CDR1 is MNHEY and CDR2 SMNVEV (reference sequence). V was pared by 2 bases and J by 2 bases, with 15 bases between. The assay was immunoSEQ multiplex PCR, and TCRdb's table has in-frame clones only and misses some. The data show 85,000 to 110,000 clones, 75% to 85% seen once. The V and J genes are TRBV27 and TRBJ2-2, with TRBD2 as a possible D gene (7 bases). The TCR originated in a human donor with glioblastoma. The sample was blood, taken before dendritic cell vaccination. CDR3 DNA: TGTGCCAGCAGTTTAATGGCGGGGGCGCTTAACACCGGGGAGCTGTTTTTT. Translation gives CASSLMAGALNTGELFF.